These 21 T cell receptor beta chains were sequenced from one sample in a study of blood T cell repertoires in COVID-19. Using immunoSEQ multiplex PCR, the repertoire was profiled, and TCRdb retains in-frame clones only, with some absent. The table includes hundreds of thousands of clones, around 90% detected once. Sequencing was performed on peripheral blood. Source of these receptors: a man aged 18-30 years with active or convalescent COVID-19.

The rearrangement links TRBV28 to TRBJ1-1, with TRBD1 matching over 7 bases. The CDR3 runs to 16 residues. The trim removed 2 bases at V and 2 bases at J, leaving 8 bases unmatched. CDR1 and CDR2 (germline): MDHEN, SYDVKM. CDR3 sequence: CASSLLPGQFNTEAFF. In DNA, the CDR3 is TGTGCCAGCAGTTTACTTCCGGGACAGTTTAACACTGAAGCTTTCTTT.

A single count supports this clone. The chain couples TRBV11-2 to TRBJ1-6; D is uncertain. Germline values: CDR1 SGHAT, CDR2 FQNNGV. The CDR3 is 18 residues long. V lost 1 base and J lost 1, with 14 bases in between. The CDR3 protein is CASSLVPPVLSYNSPLHF. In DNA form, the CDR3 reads TGTGCCAGCAGCTTAGTCCCGCCGGTATTATCCTATAATTCACCCCTCCACTTT.

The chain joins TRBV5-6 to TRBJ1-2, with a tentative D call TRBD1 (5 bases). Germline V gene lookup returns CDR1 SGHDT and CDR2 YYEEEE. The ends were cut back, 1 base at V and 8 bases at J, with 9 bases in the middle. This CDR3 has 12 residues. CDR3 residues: CASSLRGTGYTF. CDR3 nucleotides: TGTGCCAGCAGCTTGCGGGGGACGGGCTACACCTTC.

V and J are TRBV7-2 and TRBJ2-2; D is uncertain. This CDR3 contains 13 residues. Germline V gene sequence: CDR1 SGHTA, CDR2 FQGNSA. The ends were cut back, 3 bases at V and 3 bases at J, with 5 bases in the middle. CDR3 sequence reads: CASSFTDTGELFF. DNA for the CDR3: TGTGCCAGCAGCTTTACAGACACCGGGGAGCTGTTTTTT. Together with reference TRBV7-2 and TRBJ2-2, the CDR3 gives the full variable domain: GAGVSQSPSNKVTEKGKDVELRCDPISGHTALYWYRQSLGQGLEFLIYFQGNSAPDKSGLPSDRFSAERTGGSVSTLTIQRTQQEDSAVYLCASSFTDTGELFFGEGSRLTVL.

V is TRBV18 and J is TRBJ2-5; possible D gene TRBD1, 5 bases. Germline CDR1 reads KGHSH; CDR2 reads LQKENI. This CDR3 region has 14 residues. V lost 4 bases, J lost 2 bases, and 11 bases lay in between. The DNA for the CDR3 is TGTGCCAGCTCACGAGCGACAGCACAAGAGACCCAGTACTTC. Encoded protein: CASSRATAQETQYF.

CDR3: CASSLSSGTAYEQYF. Written as DNA, the CDR3 is TGTGCCAGCAGTTTATCTTCTGGGACAGCCTACGAGCAGTACTTC. The chain links TRBV27 to TRBJ2-7; TRBD1 aligns across 7 bases. CDR1 is MNHEY, CDR2 SMNVEV, per germline (reference sequence). With V trimmed by 0 bases and J by 2 bases, 4 bases remained unmatched. The CDR3 totals 15 residues.

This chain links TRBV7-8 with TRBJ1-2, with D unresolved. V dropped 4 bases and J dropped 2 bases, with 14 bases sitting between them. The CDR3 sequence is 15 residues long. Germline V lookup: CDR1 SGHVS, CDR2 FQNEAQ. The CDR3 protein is CASSSRRVFNYGYTF. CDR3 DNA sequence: TGTGCCAGCAGCTCGCGGCGGGTGTTCAACTATGGCTACACCTTC.

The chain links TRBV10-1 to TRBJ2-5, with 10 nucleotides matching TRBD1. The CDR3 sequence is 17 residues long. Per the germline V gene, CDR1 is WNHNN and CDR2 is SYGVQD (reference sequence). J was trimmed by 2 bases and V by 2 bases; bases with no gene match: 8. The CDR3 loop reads CASSEKGTGELQETQYF. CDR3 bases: TGCGCCAGCAGTGAGAAAGGGACAGGGGAATTACAAGAGACCCAGTACTTC.

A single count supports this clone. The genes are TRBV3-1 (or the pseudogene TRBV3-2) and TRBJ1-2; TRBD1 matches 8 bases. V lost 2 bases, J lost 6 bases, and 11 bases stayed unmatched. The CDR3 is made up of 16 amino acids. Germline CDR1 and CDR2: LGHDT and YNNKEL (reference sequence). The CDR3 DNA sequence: TGTGCCAGCAGCCAATCCGGCTCAGGGGGCGCAAATGGCTACACCTTC. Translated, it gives CASSQSGSGGANGYTF.

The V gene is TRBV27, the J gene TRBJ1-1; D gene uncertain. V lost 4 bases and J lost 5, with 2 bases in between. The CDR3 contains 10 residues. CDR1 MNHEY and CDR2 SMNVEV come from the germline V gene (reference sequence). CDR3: CASSSTEAFF. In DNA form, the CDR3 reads TGTGCCAGCAGTTCTACTGAAGCTTTCTTT.

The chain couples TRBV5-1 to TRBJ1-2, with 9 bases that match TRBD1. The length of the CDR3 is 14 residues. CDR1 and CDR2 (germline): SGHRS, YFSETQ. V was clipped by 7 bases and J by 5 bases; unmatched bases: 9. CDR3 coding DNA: TGCGCCAGCGGGAACAGGGGGCGCGGGTATGGCTACACCTTC. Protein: CASGNRGRGYGYTF.

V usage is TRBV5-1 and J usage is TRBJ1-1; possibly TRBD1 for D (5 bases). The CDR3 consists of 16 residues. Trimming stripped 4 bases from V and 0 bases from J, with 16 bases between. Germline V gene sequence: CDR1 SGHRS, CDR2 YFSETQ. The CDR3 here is CASSPLWSGMNTEAFF. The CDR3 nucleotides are TGCGCCAGCAGCCCCCTTTGGTCAGGGATGAACACTGAAGCTTTCTTT.

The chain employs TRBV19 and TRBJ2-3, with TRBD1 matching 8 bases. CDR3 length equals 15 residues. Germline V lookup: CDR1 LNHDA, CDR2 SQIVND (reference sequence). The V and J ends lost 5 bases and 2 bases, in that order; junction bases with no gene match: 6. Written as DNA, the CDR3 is TGTGCCAGTAGTTTCCGGGACAGGTCCACAGATACGCAGTATTTT. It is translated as CASSFRDRSTDTQYF.

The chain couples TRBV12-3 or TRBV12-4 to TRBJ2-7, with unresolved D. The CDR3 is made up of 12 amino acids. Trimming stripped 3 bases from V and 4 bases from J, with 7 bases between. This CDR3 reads CASSFGNYEQYF. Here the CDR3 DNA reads TGTGCCAGCAGTTTCGGTAATTACGAGCAGTACTTC.

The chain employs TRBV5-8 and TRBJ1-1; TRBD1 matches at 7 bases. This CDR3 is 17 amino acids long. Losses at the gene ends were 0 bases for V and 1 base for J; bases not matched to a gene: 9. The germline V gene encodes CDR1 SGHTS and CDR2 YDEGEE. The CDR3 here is CASSLVVRGKRNTEAFF. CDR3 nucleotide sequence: TGTGCCAGCAGCTTGGTTGTCAGGGGGAAGCGGAACACTGAAGCTTTCTTT.

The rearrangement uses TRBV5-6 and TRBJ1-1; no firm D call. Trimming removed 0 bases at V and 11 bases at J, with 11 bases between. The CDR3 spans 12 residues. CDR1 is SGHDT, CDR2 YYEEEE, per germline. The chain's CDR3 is CASSLGRGKAFF. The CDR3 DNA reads TGTGCCAGCAGCTTGGGGCGAGGTAAGGCTTTCTTT.

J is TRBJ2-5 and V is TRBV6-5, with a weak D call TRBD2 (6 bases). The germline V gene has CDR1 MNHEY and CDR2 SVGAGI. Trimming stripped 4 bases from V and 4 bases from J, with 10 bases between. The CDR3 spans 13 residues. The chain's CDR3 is CASSSPGGETQYF. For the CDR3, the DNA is TGTGCCAGCAGTTCCCCCGGGGGAGAGACCCAGTACTTC.

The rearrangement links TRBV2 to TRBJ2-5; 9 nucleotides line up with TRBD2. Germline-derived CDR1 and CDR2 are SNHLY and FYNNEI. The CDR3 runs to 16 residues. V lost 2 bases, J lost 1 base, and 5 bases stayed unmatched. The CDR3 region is CASSESGGTFQETQYF. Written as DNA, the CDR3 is TGTGCCAGCAGTGAAAGCGGGGGGACCTTCCAAGAGACCCAGTACTTC.

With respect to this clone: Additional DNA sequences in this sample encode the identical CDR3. The CDR3 sequence: CASSYGTGAYEQYF. Written as DNA, the CDR3 is TGTGCCAGCAGTTATGGGACAGGGGCCTACGAGCAGTACTTC. The chain is built from TRBV6-5 and TRBJ2-7, with 10 positions matching TRBD1. The V gene end was trimmed by 3 bases and the J gene end by 2 bases; junction bases not matched to a gene: 1. This CDR3 has 14 amino acids. Germline V lookup: CDR1 MNHEY, CDR2 SVGAGI.

The CDR3 nucleotides are TGTGCCACCAGTGAGGGAGGGGTCTCCTACAATGAGCAGTTCTTC. It translates to CATSEGGVSYNEQFF. The genes are TRBV24-1 and TRBJ2-1; TRBD2 matches 7 bases. The CDR3 loop spans 15 amino acids. J gave up 0 bases and V 4 bases, and 2 bases lay outside the gene matches. From germline, CDR1 is KGHDR and CDR2 SFDVKD.

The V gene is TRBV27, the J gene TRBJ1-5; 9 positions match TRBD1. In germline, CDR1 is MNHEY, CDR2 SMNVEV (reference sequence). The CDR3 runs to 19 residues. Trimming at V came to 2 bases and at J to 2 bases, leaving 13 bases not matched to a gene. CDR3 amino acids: CASSLENPNRGLGNQPQHF. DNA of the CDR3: TGTGCCAGCAGTTTAGAAAACCCGAACAGGGGGCTAGGCAATCAGCCCCAGCATTTT.